This T cell receptor (beta chain) was found in a study of cytomegalovirus exposure and HLA in healthy donors. Across the study: Unique TCR beta sequences numbering approximately 120 million came from 150 million to 200 million T cells in an earlier analysis.

The germline gives CDR1 MNHEY, CDR2 SMNVEV (reference sequence). The V end was cut by 5 bases, the J end by 0 bases, with 14 bases between. The CDR3 is 16 residues long. With respect to this clone: Its target is unknown.

Study conclusions and caveats: Some TCR beta chains (roughly 150 of them) were listed as cytomegalovirus-associated. Presence/absence analysis assumed near-uniform sequencing depth across donors. In a later analysis, HLA-C alleles had the fewest associated TCRs, DRB1 alleles the most.

Primers: 60 Vbeta forward and 13 Jbeta reverse. Libraries were prepared by immunoSEQ multiplex PCR; TCRdb keeps only in-frame clonotypes and omits some of them. Among approximately 200,000 clones listed, 79% were seen once. This chain connects TRBV27 to TRBJ1-5; TRBD1 might be the D (6 bases). Sequencing was done on a sample of PBMCs. This clonotype was obtained from a girl between 10 and 17 years old in good health and CMV-seropositive. The CDR3 nucleotides are TGTGCCAGCAGTCCCCTGGGACACCTTAGCAATCAGCCCCAGCATTTT. Translation gives CASSPLGHLSNQPQHF.